The clone carrying this T cell receptor (beta chain) was counted only a few times. The record originates from a study of neoadjuvant anti-PD-1 for oral cavity cancer. J was trimmed by 0 bases and V by 4 bases; bases with no gene match: 14. Per the germline V gene, CDR1 is LNHDA and CDR2 is SQIVND (reference sequence). The CDR3 contains 18 residues. Profiling relied on immunoSEQ multiplex PCR, and the TCRdb table lists in-frame clones only, not all of them. The table lists about 23,000 clones, over 20% of them singletons. Time point in this sample: after neoadjuvant nivolumab, at surgical resection. The sample consisted of tumor tissue, taken after nivolumab (anti-PD-1) treatment. The V call is TRBV19, the J call TRBJ1-2; 7 bases are shared with TRBD1. This clonotype was obtained from a person aged 35-79 years with oral cavity squamous cell carcinoma. In DNA, the CDR3 is TGTGCCAGTAGTACCGCGCGACAGGGAGAATTTTCTAACTATGGCTACACCTTC. This sequence encodes CASSTARQGEFSNYGYTF.